These 24 T cell receptor beta chains originate from one sample sequenced in a study of OX40 agonist ivuxolimab in advanced cancers. This table comes from immunoSEQ multiplex PCR, and its TCRdb copy is limited to in-frame clones, with some not included. This sample has under 140,000 clones, with roughly 87% found just once. The specimen was CD4+ or CD8+ T cells sorted from blood, collected in a trial of the OX40 agonist ivuxolimab. Receptors were obtained from an adult with an advanced solid tumor such as melanoma, head and neck, liver or kidney cancer.

This chain joins TRBV7-2 and TRBJ2-3, with 12 nucleotides matching TRBD2. CDR1 SGHTA and CDR2 FQGNSA come from the germline V gene. Trimming took 4 bases from V and 9 from J; bases not matched to a gene: 8. The CDR3 covers 15 residues. DNA for the CDR3: TGTGCCAGCAGCTATAAGACTAGCGGGAGAGTCACGCAGTATTTT. This translates into CASSYKTSGRVTQYF.

The chain couples TRBV25-1 to TRBJ2-7; 12 bases line up with TRBD2. CDR1 and CDR2 (germline): MGHDK, SYGVNS. This CDR3 spans 15 amino acids. Trimming took 2 bases from V and 7 from J; bases not matched to a gene: 6. CDR3 DNA sequence: TGTGCCAGCAGTGAACCTAGCGGGAGGGCCAATGAGCAGTACTTC. Protein sequence: CASSEPSGRANEQYF.

The chain carries TRBV7-3 and TRBJ2-7; the D gene is possibly TRBD2 (6 bases). This CDR3 contains 15 residues. The germline V and J ends were trimmed by 1 base and 0 bases, with 10 bases remaining between them. Germline CDR1 reads SGHTA; CDR2 reads FQGTGA. The chain's CDR3 is CASSLSSGPSYEQYF. Here the CDR3 DNA reads TGTGCCAGCAGCTTAAGTAGCGGCCCCTCCTACGAGCAGTACTTC.

This chain joins TRBV19 and TRBJ1-1, with D hard to call. The V end lost 7 bases, the J end lost 6 bases, and 15 bases lay between the germline ends. CDR1 is LNHDA and CDR2 is SQIVND in the germline V gene (reference sequence). The CDR3 covers 13 residues. The CDR3 DNA reads TGTGCCAGTATCCGACTCGGGTTAGCTGAAGCTTTCTTT. It is translated as CASIRLGLAEAFF.

A word on this clone: Other nucleotide sequences from this sample produce the same CDR3. The chain is built from TRBV7-2 and TRBJ2-3, with 10 positions matching TRBD2. This CDR3 comprises 19 residues. V shed 5 bases, J shed 2 bases, and the junction held 16 bases outside the gene matches. Looked up from germline, CDR1 is SGHTA and CDR2 is FQGNSA. The CDR3 here is CASSRDPPTGTSDTDTQYF. The CDR3 DNA sequence: TGTGCCAGCAGCCGAGATCCACCCACCGGGACTAGCGACACAGATACGCAGTATTTT.

The chain couples TRBV6-6 to TRBJ1-5; D is uncertain. Per the germline V gene, CDR1 is MNHNY and CDR2 is SVGAGI (reference sequence). The CDR3 has 15 amino acids. The V and J ends lost 7 bases and 4 bases respectively, with 17 bases between them. This CDR3 is CASKELTWGNQPQHF. The CDR3 DNA reads TGTGCCAGCAAGGAATTGACATGGGGAAATCAGCCCCAGCATTTT.

The chain combines TRBV18 with TRBJ1-3, with D unclear. The V and J ends lost 6 bases and 4 bases respectively, with 16 bases between them. Germline lookup yields CDR1 KGHSH and CDR2 LQKENI. There are 15 residues in the CDR3. The CDR3 DNA follows: TGTGCCAGCTCCCCAAGCCTTGACGCGGGAAACACCATATATTTT. This sequence encodes CASSPSLDAGNTIYF.

This sequence joins TRBV29-1 and TRBJ2-7; a possible D gene is TRBD1 (5 bases). V lost 7 bases and J 5 bases, leaving 21 bases between the germline ends. CDR3 length equals 14 residues. CDR1 is SQVTM, CDR2 ANQGSEA, per germline. This chain's CDR3 is CSAAPRQGIDEQYF. CDR3 DNA: TGCAGCGCCGCCCCGAGGCAGGGAATCGACGAGCAGTACTTC.

V is TRBV11-3 and J is TRBJ2-3; the D gene is possibly TRBD2 (6 bases). This CDR3 comprises 13 residues. V was clipped by 3 bases and J by 6 bases, with 10 bases between them. Germline V lookup: CDR1 SGHNT, CDR2 YENEEA. Written as DNA, the CDR3 is TGTGCCAGCAGCTTTGGCGGGGTGGATACGCAGTATTTT. It codes for CASSFGGVDTQYF.

In its sample, this clone was seen once. This rearrangement joins TRBV11-2 to TRBJ1-6; maybe TRBD1 (5 bases). V was cut by 5 bases and J by 7 bases, with 12 bases left in between. The CDR3 has 14 residues. CDR1 and CDR2 (germline): SGHAT, FQNNGV. CDR3: CASSHGQGNSPLHF. The DNA for the CDR3 is TGTGCCAGCAGCCACGGACAAGGAAATTCACCCCTCCACTTT.

This sequence joins TRBV28 and TRBJ1-5; D not resolved. The CDR3 has 15 amino acids. The germline V gene encodes CDR1 MDHEN and CDR2 SYDVKM. Trimming shortened V by 2 bases and J by 1 base, and 9 bases separated the two germline ends. The CDR3 reads CASSLQGSSNQPQHF. The CDR3 DNA is TGTGCCAGCAGTTTACAAGGATCAAGCAATCAGCCCCAGCATTTT.

This rearrangement joins TRBV9 to TRBJ2-5; 8 positions match TRBD1. The CDR3 extends over 17 amino acids. V lost 1 base, J lost 4 bases, and 12 bases stayed unmatched. Germline-derived CDR1 and CDR2 are SGDLS and YYNGEE. The DNA of the CDR3 is TGTGCCAGCAGCGTATCTGTCAGGGGGCTAAGCGCAGAGACCCAGTACTTC. As protein: CASSVSVRGLSAETQYF. Full variable domain (remainder filled in from reference TRBV9 and TRBJ2-5): DSGVTQTPKHLITATGQRVTLRCSPRSGDLSVYWYQQSLDQGLQFLIQYYNGEERAKGNILERFSAQQFPDLHSELNLSSLELGDSALYFCASSVSVRGLSAETQYFGPGTRLLVL.

This chain connects TRBV18 to TRBJ2-5; TRBD2 is a possible D gene (5 bases). Germline CDR1 and CDR2: KGHSH and LQKENI. V lost 0 bases and J lost 5, with 19 bases in between. This CDR3 region has 17 residues. CDR3 bases: TGTGCCAGCTCACCACCGGGGTCTGCCCGGGGTGGGGAGACCCAGTACTTC. It yields the protein CASSPPGSARGGETQYF.

The genes are TRBV6-6 and TRBJ2-3; D is possibly TRBD2 (5 bases). The germline gives CDR1 MNHNY, CDR2 SVGAGI (reference sequence). V was trimmed by 6 bases and J by 4 bases, leaving 5 bases between them. The CDR3 is made up of 11 amino acids. In DNA form, the CDR3 reads TGTGCCAGCAGCGGGGCAGATACGCAGTATTTT. Residues: CASSGADTQYF.

V and J are TRBV6-1 and TRBJ1-6; possible D gene TRBD1, 5 bases. Trimming removed 6 bases at V and 6 bases at J, with 15 bases between. The CDR3 has 15 amino acids. Germline V gene data show CDR1 as MNHNS and CDR2 as SASEGT. This chain's CDR3 is CASRLDFGGNSPLHF. The CDR3 bases are TGTGCCAGCAGACTGGACTTTGGGGGTAATTCACCCCTCCACTTT.

The chain employs TRBV6-5 and TRBJ2-7, with D possibly being TRBD1 (5 bases). V was pared by 5 bases and J by 3 bases, with 11 bases between. Germline V lookup: CDR1 MNHEY, CDR2 SVGAGI. The CDR3 totals 13 residues. Here the CDR3 reads CASSPDSSYEQYF. The CDR3 nucleotides read TGTGCCAGCAGTCCCGACAGTAGCTACGAGCAGTACTTC.

DNA for the CDR3: TGTGCCAGCAGTGTTCGGCGGGGCGGAACTGAAGCTTTCTTT. It is translated as CASSVRRGGTEAFF. V gene TRBV27 combines with J gene TRBJ1-1; TRBD1 is a possible D gene (5 bases). The CDR3 is 14 residues long. In germline, CDR1 is MNHEY, CDR2 SMNVEV (reference sequence). V was cut by 5 bases and J by 5 bases, with 15 bases left in between.

Regarding this clone: The sample contains more than one DNA sequence encoding this CDR3. The J gene is TRBJ1-1, the V gene TRBV28; D is uncertain. The length of the CDR3 is 13 residues. The germline V gene has CDR1 MDHEN and CDR2 SYDVKM. V dropped 5 bases and J dropped 0 bases, with 7 bases sitting between them. For the CDR3, the DNA is TGTGCCAGCAGTACCACCATGAACACTGAAGCTTTCTTT. Translating gives CASSTTMNTEAFF.

The gene calls are TRBV7-2 and TRBJ1-5; D gene unclear. V was cut by 1 base and J by 2 bases, with 12 bases left in between. The germline V gene encodes CDR1 SGHTA and CDR2 FQGNSA. The CDR3 length is 16 residues. CDR3 nucleotides: TGTGCCAGCAGCTTAGTGGCCTCCGGGGGCAATCAGCCCCAGCATTTT. The encoded protein is CASSLVASGGNQPQHF.

This chain uses TRBV10-3 with TRBJ2-1; D gene unclear. The CDR3 sequence is 15 residues long. The germline V gene encodes CDR1 ENHRY and CDR2 SYGVKD. Trimming removed 6 bases at V and 0 bases at J, with 12 bases between. CDR3: CAIRKDSRSYNEQFF. CDR3 bases: TGTGCCATCAGAAAAGACTCCCGCTCCTACAATGAGCAGTTCTTC.

The CDR3 region is CASSYSSGPAFF. DNA for the CDR3: TGTGCCAGCAGTTACTCTAGCGGGCCAGCTTTCTTT. The chain links TRBV6-6 to TRBJ1-1; D not certain. The CDR3 is 12 amino acids. CDR1 and CDR2 (germline): MNHNY, SVGAGI (reference sequence). Trimming cost V 0 bases and J 10 bases, with 9 bases left between them.

The chain recombines TRBV7-2 with TRBJ1-1; D remains ambiguous. In germline, CDR1 is SGHTA, CDR2 FQGNSA. The CDR3 covers 14 residues. The V end was cut by 7 bases, the J end by 1 base, with 13 bases between. CDR3 in DNA: TGTGCCAGCACCCCCGGGCCGGGGAACACTGAAGCTTTCTTT. It codes for CASTPGPGNTEAFF.

The chain recombines TRBV7-9 with TRBJ2-5, with D perhaps matching TRBD1 (7 bases). V was cut by 1 base and J by 1 base, with 10 bases left in between. The CDR3 is 15 amino acids. Germline V gene lookup returns CDR1 SEHNR and CDR2 FQNEAQ (reference sequence). The CDR3 reads CASSLGQGLQETQYF. In DNA form, the CDR3 reads TGTGCCAGCAGCTTAGGACAGGGACTCCAAGAGACCCAGTACTTC.

The chain carries TRBV6-5 and TRBJ1-2; maybe TRBD1 (5 bases). CDR3 size: 13 residues. Germline values: CDR1 MNHEY, CDR2 SVGAGI. V shed 5 bases and J shed 6 bases, with 13 bases lying between them. The CDR3 nucleotides are TGTGCCAGCAGTCCACCGGGGGGTAATGGCTACACCTTC. Amino acids: CASSPPGGNGYTF.